A single sample gave rise to the 26 T cell receptor beta chains below, sequenced in a study of immune evolution from preneoplasia to lung adenocarcinoma. Here immunoSEQ multiplex PCR was the method, and the copy in TCRdb shows in-frame clones only, minus some. Among 6,500 to 7,500 clones listed, approximately 80% were seen once. Sequenced sample: FFPE adjacent normal lung tissue. These receptors all come from a person aged 55-80 years with lung adenocarcinoma.

This CDR3 reads CASSDSTSGSTGELFF. CDR3 nucleotides: TGTGCCAGCAGTGACTCGACTAGCGGGAGCACCGGGGAGCTGTTTTTT. The J gene is TRBJ2-2, the V gene TRBV6-4; 12 bases map to TRBD2. This CDR3 has 16 residues. V gave up 0 bases and J gave up 4 bases; unmatched junction bases: 0. Germline lookup yields CDR1 MRHNA and CDR2 SNTAGT.

The J gene is TRBJ2-1, the V gene TRBV7-2, with D possibly being TRBD1 (5 bases). Germline lookup yields CDR1 SGHTA and CDR2 FQGNSA. The CDR3 has 17 residues. Trimming left V 0 bases short and J 3 bases short, with 15 bases between. DNA for the CDR3: TGTGCCAGCAGCTTAGCGGGGCCCGAATCCTACTACAATGAGCAGTTCTTC. It is translated as CASSLAGPESYYNEQFF. Using reference TRBV7-2 and TRBJ2-1 for the parts outside the CDR3, the full variable domain is GAGVSQSPSNKVTEKGKDVELRCDPISGHTALYWYRQSLGQGLEFLIYFQGNSAPDKSGLPSDRFSAERTGGSVSTLTIQRTQQEDSAVYLCASSLAGPESYYNEQFFGPGTRLTVL.

The chain carries TRBV28 and TRBJ2-3; D not resolved. The CDR3 has 14 residues. Per the germline V gene, CDR1 is MDHEN and CDR2 is SYDVKM. V lost 5 bases to trimming and J lost 10 bases, with 19 bases between them. The CDR3 protein is CASSPSPAGQPQYF. The CDR3, as DNA: TGTGCCAGCAGTCCCAGCCCGGCCGGCCAGCCGCAGTATTTT.

The chain couples TRBV4-2 to TRBJ2-2; TRBD2 matches 8 bases. Germline V gene lookup returns CDR1 LGHNA and CDR2 YNFKEQ. Germline trimming cut 0 bases from V and 8 bases from J; bases unmatched to any gene: 11. This CDR3 contains 17 residues. The CDR3 DNA follows: TGTGCCAGCAGCCAAGATCGGCTAGCGGGTCCCCTTGGGGAGCTGTTTTTT. Translating it yields CASSQDRLAGPLGELFF.

The gene calls are TRBV7-9 and TRBJ1-4, with D unresolved. V lost 3 bases and J lost 3, with 8 bases in between. Per germline, CDR1 SEHNR and CDR2 FQNEAQ (reference sequence). The CDR3 runs to 14 residues. Written as DNA, the CDR3 is TGTGCCAGCAGCTTCACCCAGTCTAATGAAAAACTGTTTTTT. It translates to CASSFTQSNEKLFF.

The rearrangement uses TRBV27 and TRBJ1-2; no reliable D call. The germline gives CDR1 MNHEY, CDR2 SMNVEV (reference sequence). The CDR3 length is 16 residues. V lost 2 bases to trimming and J lost 0 bases, with 13 bases between them. Written as DNA, the CDR3 is TGTGCCAGCAGTTTAACGCTCCCGGAAGCTAACTATGGCTACACCTTC. This gives the protein CASSLTLPEANYGYTF.

This chain uses TRBV4-2 with TRBJ2-1; D ambiguous. Trimming took off 0 bases at V and 0 bases at J, with 6 bases between the two ends. Germline V gene lookup returns CDR1 LGHNA and CDR2 YNFKEQ. This CDR3 comprises 15 residues. Written as DNA, the CDR3 is TGTGCCAGCAGCCAAGAATCTGGCTCCTACAATGAGCAGTTCTTC. The encoded protein is CASSQESGSYNEQFF.

J is TRBJ1-5 and V is TRBV25-1; 7 positions match TRBD1. The CDR3 loop spans 12 amino acids. With 8 bases clipped from V and 5 bases from J, the junction kept 3 bases outside the gene matches. Germline V CDR1 and CDR2: MGHDK, SYGVNS. The CDR3 nucleotides are TGTGCCAGCCGGGACAGAGATCAGCCCCAGCATTTT. Translated, it gives CASRDRDQPQHF.

The chain uses TRBV19 and TRBJ1-3; 7 bases agree with TRBD1. J lost 0 bases, V lost 5 bases, and 7 bases had no gene match. Germline CDR1 and CDR2: LNHDA and SQIVND (reference sequence). The CDR3 runs 16 residues. The CDR3 region is CASSPRQGPSGNTIYF. CDR3 coding DNA: TGTGCCAGTAGTCCTCGACAGGGTCCCTCTGGAAACACCATATATTTT. The whole variable domain, remainder taken from reference TRBV19 and TRBJ1-3, is DGGITQSPKYLFRKEGQNVTLSCEQNLNHDAMYWYRQDPGQGLRLIYYSQIVNDFQKGDIAEGYSVSREKKESFPLTVTSAQKNPTAFYLCASSPRQGPSGNTIYFGEGSWLTVV.

In the case of this clone: Different DNA sequences within this sample yield the same CDR3. The chain links TRBV10-1 to TRBJ1-2; no clear D gene. This CDR3 is built from 13 residues. With 2 bases removed from V and 2 bases from J, the gap between germline ends came to 6 bases. CDR1 and CDR2 (germline): WNHNN, SYGVQD (reference sequence). Written as DNA, the CDR3 is TGCGCCAGCAGTGAGGCCAAAAACTATGGCTACACCTTC. The encoded protein is CASSEAKNYGYTF.

This clone was observed a handful of times. At one end the junction does not follow the germline gene, possibly because of a read error. The chain has TRBV7-7 and TRBJ2-3; unclear D gene. Looked up from germline, CDR1 is SSHAT and CDR2 is FNYEAQ (reference sequence). CDR3 length: 13 amino acids. CDR3 residues: CASSLGLADTQYF. CDR3 sequence (DNA): TGTGCTAGCAGCTTGGGTTTAGCAGATACGCAGTATTTT.

The chain couples TRBV11-1 to TRBJ2-7, with 8 bases lining up with TRBD1. The CDR3 spans 15 residues. Looked up from germline, CDR1 is SGHAT and CDR2 is FQDESV (reference sequence). Trimming removed 4 bases from V and 2 bases from J; junction bases left unmatched: 7. The CDR3 region has the DNA TGTGCCAGCAGCTCCGGACAGGGAAATCCCTACGAGCAGTACGTC. Amino acids: CASSSGQGNPYEQYV.

The CDR3 region has the DNA TGCGCCAGCAGCTTGGACGAAGTTAGGACAGGATTATCCTACAATGAGCAGTTCTTC. It codes for CASSLDEVRTGLSYNEQFF. The chain has TRBV5-1 and TRBJ2-1; TRBD1 matches 7 bases. With 0 bases clipped from V and 1 base from J, the junction kept 13 bases outside the gene matches. Germline lookup yields CDR1 SGHRS and CDR2 YFSETQ. The CDR3 totals 19 residues.

This chain links TRBV4-2 with TRBJ2-7, with D maybe TRBD2 (5 bases). Trimming pared 0 bases from V and 1 base from J, leaving 13 bases between. CDR3 length: 16 residues. Germline V gene sequence: CDR1 LGHNA, CDR2 YNFKEQ. In DNA form, the CDR3 reads TGTGCCAGCAGCCAAGATGGAGGCGGCCCGTCCTACGAGCAGTACTTC. As protein: CASSQDGGGPSYEQYF.

CDR3 DNA: TGTGCCACCTCGAAGGGACAGGGTAACAATGAGCAGTTCTTC. It specifies CATSKGQGNNEQFF. The chain employs TRBV15 and TRBJ2-1, with 9 bases aligning to TRBD1. The V gene's germline CDR1 is LNHNV and CDR2 YYDKDF (reference sequence). V trimming: 8 bases; J trimming: 5 bases; junction bases outside the gene matches: 7. The CDR3 has 14 amino acids.

Only a few counts were recorded for this clone. As DNA, the CDR3 is TGCGCCAGCAGCCCCCAGTCGGCAGAGAGCTCCTACAATGAGCAGTTCTTC. Translation gives CASSPQSAESSYNEQFF. The rearrangement joins TRBV4-1 to TRBJ2-1, with no clear D. Per the germline V gene, CDR1 is MGHRA and CDR2 is YSYEKL. This CDR3 has 17 residues. V was pared by 4 bases and J by 0 bases, with 16 bases between.

J is TRBJ2-1 and V is TRBV4-1, with TRBD2 matching 12 bases. CDR1 MGHRA and CDR2 YSYEKL come from the germline V gene. The CDR3 contains 16 residues. After removal of 0 bases from V and 8 bases from J, the junction contained 5 bases not matched to a gene. Written as DNA, the CDR3 is TGCGCCAGCAGCCAAGACCCTAGCGGGAGGGCCTATGAGCAGTTCTTC. Its protein product is CASSQDPSGRAYEQFF.

V and J are TRBV18 and TRBJ1-4; D not certain. Germline CDR1 is KGHSH and CDR2 is LQKENI. There are 16 residues in the CDR3. Trimming removed 3 bases at V and 0 bases at J, with 11 bases between. The CDR3 reads CASSPVGIATNEKLFF. CDR3 DNA sequence: TGTGCCAGCTCACCGGTTGGTATCGCAACTAATGAAAAACTGTTTTTT.

In DNA form, the CDR3 reads TGTGCCATCACCAGGACTAGCGGGAGGGGGGATGAGCAGTTCTTC. Amino acids: CAITRTSGRGDEQFF. The rearrangement uses TRBV10-3 and TRBJ2-1; TRBD2 matches at 15 bases. From germline, CDR1 is ENHRY and CDR2 SYGVKD. This CDR3 spans 15 amino acids. The V gene end was trimmed by 7 bases and the J gene end by 8 bases; junction bases not matched to a gene: 6.

V gene TRBV30 combines with J gene TRBJ2-7; D is perhaps TRBD2 (7 bases). Germline V lookup: CDR1 GTSNPN, CDR2 SVGIG (reference sequence). The V and J ends lost 4 bases and 7 bases respectively, with 17 bases between them. There are 13 residues in the CDR3. The CDR3: CAWKGEGGREQYV. CDR3 coding DNA: TGTGCCTGGAAGGGGGAGGGAGGAAGGGAGCAGTACGTC.

The V and J genes are TRBV28 and TRBJ2-1; no definite D call. The V end lost 11 bases, the J end lost 8 bases, and 22 bases lay between the germline ends. The CDR3 contains 14 residues. In germline, CDR1 is MDHEN, CDR2 SYDVKM. CDR3 coding DNA: TGTGCCTGCAAAAGGGTGTACTCCTCCGATGAGCAGTTCTTC. This sequence encodes CACKRVYSSDEQFF.

V gene TRBV30 combines with J gene TRBJ1-2, with a weak D call TRBD1 (5 bases). CDR3 size: 13 residues. The germline V gene has CDR1 GTSNPN and CDR2 SVGIG (reference sequence). V was clipped by 5 bases and J by 8 bases, with 18 bases between them. The CDR3 protein is CAWLGQGLGGYTF. The CDR3 DNA follows: TGTGCCTGGTTAGGGCAGGGCCTCGGAGGCTACACCTTC.

A remark on this clone: Other nucleotide sequences in the sample specify the same CDR3. The gene calls are TRBV7-2 and TRBJ1-4; the D gene is possibly TRBD1 (5 bases). Between the trimmed V and J ends, which lost 1 base and 7 bases, there was a span of 10 bases. Germline loops: CDR1 SGHTA, CDR2 FQGNSA. This CDR3 region has 14 residues. The DNA of the CDR3 is TGTGCCAGCAGCTTAGACCAGGGTGGTGAAAAACTGTTTTTT. Amino acid sequence: CASSLDQGGEKLFF.

The chain is built from TRBV7-8 and TRBJ1-2, with 9 bases matching TRBD1. Germline V gene sequence: CDR1 SGHVS, CDR2 FQNEAQ. Trimming cost V 4 bases and J 5 bases; bases outside gene matches: 8. The CDR3 has 15 residues. The CDR3 spells CASSSTGGASYGYTF. The DNA for the CDR3 is TGTGCCAGCAGCTCTACAGGGGGCGCGTCGTATGGCTACACCTTC.

This chain connects TRBV6-4 to TRBJ2-2, with TRBD1 identical over 9 bases. V trimming: 0 bases; J trimming: 2 bases; junction bases outside the gene matches: 4. The CDR3 covers 17 residues. CDR1 MRHNA and CDR2 SNTAGT come from the germline V gene. The DNA for the CDR3 is TGTGCCAGCAGTGACTCGGAGACAGGGGGTAACACCGGGGAGCTGTTTTTT. Translated: CASSDSETGGNTGELFF.

This clone was counted a few times. The chain employs TRBV13 and TRBJ1-1; D is ambiguous. Trimming took off 4 bases at V and 0 bases at J, with 12 bases between the two ends. This CDR3 is 15 amino acids long. The germline V gene encodes CDR1 PRHDT and CDR2 FYEKMQ (reference sequence). CDR3 protein: CASSSPGRLNTEAFF. The DNA for the CDR3 is TGTGCCAGCAGCTCCCCTGGGCGGTTGAACACTGAAGCTTTCTTT.